This T cell receptor beta chain was captured by sequencing in a study of T cell responses to AZD1222 COVID-19 vaccine. Findings of the study overall: Seropositive status at baseline applied to only 6 or 7 AZD1222 recipients. Repertoires were obtained solely post-peak T cell response. In a largely white British group with more females than males, clonal diversity was possibly underestimated.

Germline CDR1 is SEHNR and CDR2 is FQNEAQ (reference sequence). V was trimmed by 8 bases and J by 3 bases, leaving 10 bases between them. This CDR3 comprises 12 residues. In regard to this clone: The antigen is not known.

The protocol was immunoSEQ multiplex PCR, while the TCRdb copy is restricted to in-frame clones and leaves out a portion. The data show 90,000 to 150,000 clones, around 89% seen once. The sample in question was peripheral blood, obtained 28 days after the second AZD1222 dose. This clonotype was sampled from an adult who received the AZD1222 COVID-19 vaccine. The genes are TRBV7-9 and TRBJ1-1, with D perhaps TRBD1 (5 bases). CDR3 DNA: TGTGCCAGCGAGGGGCTGGACACTGAAGCTTTCTTT. It specifies CASEGLDTEAFF.